A selection of T cell receptor beta chains follows, all from one sample in a study of blood T cells in healthy people across ages. TCRdb re-derived calls from the 5' RACE reads in MiXCR, one entry per CDR3 protein. The sample has around 780,000 distinct CDR3 sequences, roughly 56% seen once; the top ten hold roughly 24%. Sequencing was done on a sample of blood. These receptors all stem from a man aged 35-49 years in good health. Both conserved end residues are part of each CDR3. D genes are given only for firm matches. Clone sizes are given selectively: once, few, many, or a class where the clone is expanded.

j_call v_call clone_size d_call cdr3_nt cdr3_aa
TRBJ2-7 TRBV6-5 - - TGTGCCAGCAGTCCTTCTAGACAGGATAACTCCTACGAGCAGTACTTC CASSPSRQDNSYEQYF
TRBJ1-4 TRBV5-1 - - TGCGCCAGCAGCGCCTACAGGGCTAATGAAAAACTGTTTTTT CASSAYRANEKLFF
TRBJ1-3 TRBV28 once TRBD1 TGTGCCAGCAGTTTATCCCCCGGGACAGGGTCCAACACCATATATTTT CASSLSPGTGSNTIYF
TRBJ2-7 TRBV7-2 - TRBD2 TGTGCCAGCAGCCCTTTACTAGCGGGAGGGGACGAGCAGTACTTC CASSPLLAGGDEQYF
TRBJ2-1 TRBV28 - - TGTGCCAGCAGTTTATCCCCCCCTCACAATGAGCAGTTCTTC CASSLSPPHNEQFF
TRBJ1-2 TRBV28 many - TGTGCCAGCAGTTCACAGGCTCCCTATGGCTACACCTTC CASSSQAPYGYTF
TRBJ2-7 TRBV7-9 - - TGTGCCAGCAGCTTAGTGGTTGGGGCAAACGAGCAGTACTTC CASSLVVGANEQYF
TRBJ2-1 TRBV6-6 - - TGTGCCAGCAGTTACTCGGGTGCCAGCAGAGCCTACAATGAGCAGTTCTTC CASSYSGASRAYNEQFF
TRBJ2-5 TRBV19 few - TGTGCCAGTAGTATTCCAGGGGCGCAAGAGACCCAGTACTTC CASSIPGAQETQYF
TRBJ1-2 TRBV7-2 few TRBD1 TGTGCCAGCAGCTTAGGGACAGGGGGCTATGGCTACACCTTC CASSLGTGGYGYTF
TRBJ1-2 TRBV12-3/TRBV12-4 few - TGTGCCAGCAGTTCACAGGGATTGAACTATGGCTACACCTTC CASSSQGLNYGYTF
TRBJ1-2 TRBV6-2/TRBV6-3 once - TGTGCCAGCAATCGAGACGGACAGACCAGGGGCTACACCTTC CASNRDGQTRGYTF
TRBJ2-3 TRBV7-2 - - TGTGCCAGCAGCGGAACAGGGGATACGCAGTATTTT CASSGTGDTQYF
TRBJ2-7 TRBV15 few - TGTGCCACCAGCAGAGCCACAGGGCGCTCCTACGAGCAGTACTTC CATSRATGRSYEQYF
TRBJ2-4 TRBV4-3 - TRBD2 TGCGCCAGCAGCCAGATTTTGCGGGGGGCAAGAGGAAACATTCAGTACTTC CASSQILRGARGNIQYF
TRBJ2-3 TRBV24-1 - TRBD2 TGTGCCACCAGTGATTTGCTTGACAGCGGGAGGGCCGATAGCACAGATACGCAGTATTTT CATSDLLDSGRADSTDTQYF
TRBJ2-3 TRBV27 few TRBD1 TGTGCCAGCAGTTTAGGACAGGGGATGGATACGCAGTATTTT CASSLGQGMDTQYF
TRBJ2-1 TRBV9 few - TGTGCCAGCAGCGACCTCCGGGTTGCGCTTAACAATGAGCAGTTCTTC CASSDLRVALNNEQFF
TRBJ2-2 TRBV6-2/TRBV6-3 once - TGTGCCAGCAGTTATATCCGGGGGACCACCGGGGAGCTGTTTTTT CASSYIRGTTGELFF
TRBJ2-2 TRBV7-2 - - TGTGCCAGCAGCTTAGTCGCGCGGCGGGGTGCCGGGGAGCTGTTTTTT CASSLVARRGAGELFF
TRBJ2-1 TRBV29-1 - TRBD2 TGCAGCGTTGAGATGTCCGGGAGGAACCAAGAGACCCAGTTCTTC CSVEMSGRNQETQFF
TRBJ2-3 TRBV10-3 - TRBD1 TGTGCCATCAGTGAGTCATGGGACAGGGGAGATACGCAGTATTTT CAISESWDRGDTQYF
TRBJ2-1 TRBV6-6 few TRBD2 TGTGCCAGCAGTTACCCCAAAGTTAGCGGGAATTACAATGAGCAGTTCTTC CASSYPKVSGNYNEQFF
TRBJ2-1 TRBV29-1 few TRBD2 TGCAGCGTTGGGACTAGCGGGAGAGGTTTTGGTGAGCAGTTCTTC CSVGTSGRGFGEQFF
TRBJ2-7 TRBV5-1 - TRBD2 TGCGCCAGCAGCTCGCTAGCGGGACTTACCTACAATGAGCAGTACTTC CASSSLAGLTYNEQYF
TRBJ1-2 TRBV11-2 - TRBD1 TGTGCCAGCAGCCACGACAGGGATCTCTATGGCTACACCTTC CASSHDRDLYGYTF
TRBJ2-1 TRBV29-1 - TRBD2 TGCAGCGTTGAAGGAAGGCTAGCGGGGAGTACCGAGCAGTTCTTC CSVEGRLAGSTEQFF
TRBJ2-3 TRBV3-1 - TRBD2 TGTGCCAGCAGCCATCCAGCGGGGATCACAGATACGCAGTATTTT CASSHPAGITDTQYF
TRBJ2-7 TRBV7-9 - - TGTGCCAGCAGCTCTTCCGGAGCGAAAGGCGAGCAGTACTTC CASSSSGAKGEQYF
TRBJ1-2 TRBV7-9 - TRBD1 TGTGCCAGCAGCCCAGGGGGGTCCCCAAACTATGGCTACACCTTC CASSPGGSPNYGYTF
TRBJ2-6 TRBV24-1 few - TGTGCCACCAGTGAGCAGGTATATGGGGCCAACGTCCTGACTTTC CATSEQVYGANVLTF
TRBJ2-3 TRBV28 many TRBD1 TGTGCCAGCAGTCGACCGGGACAGGGAACAGATACGCAGTATTTT CASSRPGQGTDTQYF
TRBJ2-5 TRBV19 few - TGTGCCAGTAGTATGACTCGGGTCTCAGGAACGGAGACCCAGTACTTC CASSMTRVSGTETQYF
TRBJ1-6 TRBV20-1 few - TGCAGTGCTAGAGATTTAGTCGGGGGGAACTCACCCCTCCACTTT CSARDLVGGNSPLHF
TRBJ2-3 TRBV20-1 few - TGCAGTCCACGACTCGGCCTTAGCACAGATACGCAGTATTTT CSPRLGLSTDTQYF
TRBJ2-1 TRBV7-9 once TRBD2 TGTGCCAGCAGCTTACGAGCGGGAGCCGTTAACAATGAGCAGTTCTTC CASSLRAGAVNNEQFF
TRBJ2-1 TRBV5-1 many TRBD2 TGCGCCAGCGCGAGTACTAGCGGGAGGGGCGGGCAGTTCTTC CASASTSGRGGQFF
TRBJ1-5 TRBV7-3 - TRBD1 TGTGCCAGCAGCTCGACACAGGGGGCTCAGCCCCAGCATTTT CASSSTQGAQPQHF
TRBJ1-2 TRBV9 - - TGTGCCAGCACTGATAACAGGGATGGCTACACCTTC CASTDNRDGYTF
TRBJ1-2 TRBV24-1 - TRBD1 TGTGCCACCAGTGACCTTGACAGGGGGAAGGATGGCTACACCTTC CATSDLDRGKDGYTF
TRBJ2-4 TRBV27 - - TGTGCCAGCAGTTTATCGCCAGGGGTAGCCAAAAACATTCAGTACTTC CASSLSPGVAKNIQYF
TRBJ2-1 TRBV15 - - TGTGCCACCAGCAGAGATTTTCGAGCTGAGCAGTTCTTC CATSRDFRAEQFF
TRBJ2-1 TRBV5-1 - - TGCGCCAGCAGCCTCTCGGTGAATGAGCAGTTCTTC CASSLSVNEQFF
TRBJ1-5 TRBV6-5 few TRBD1 TGTGCCAGCAGTTACTCCGCAGGGGGATCGTTGGATCAGCCCCAGCATTTT CASSYSAGGSLDQPQHF
TRBJ2-7 TRBV28 - - TGTGCCAGCAGTTCACTACCTTCTCGAAACGAGCAGTACTTC CASSSLPSRNEQYF
TRBJ2-5 TRBV25-1 - - TGTGCCAGCAGTGGCGCTAGGGGACCCAAAGAGACCCAGTACTTC CASSGARGPKETQYF